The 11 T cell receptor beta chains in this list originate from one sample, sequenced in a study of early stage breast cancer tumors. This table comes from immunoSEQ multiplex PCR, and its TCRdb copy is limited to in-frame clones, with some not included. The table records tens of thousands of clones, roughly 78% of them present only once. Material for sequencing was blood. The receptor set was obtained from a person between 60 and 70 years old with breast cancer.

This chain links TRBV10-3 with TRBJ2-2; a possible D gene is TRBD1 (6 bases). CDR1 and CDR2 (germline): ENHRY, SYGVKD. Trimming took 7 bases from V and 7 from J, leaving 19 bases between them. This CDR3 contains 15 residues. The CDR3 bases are TGTGCCATCACCCGGGACACCCCAGGTTACGGGGAGCTGTTTTTT. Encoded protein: CAITRDTPGYGELFF.

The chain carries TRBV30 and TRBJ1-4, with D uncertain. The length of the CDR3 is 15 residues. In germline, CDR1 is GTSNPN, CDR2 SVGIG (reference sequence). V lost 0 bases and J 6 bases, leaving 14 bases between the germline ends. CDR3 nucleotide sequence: TGTGCCTGGAGTGTACAGCAGTGGGTAGATGAAAAACTGTTTTTT. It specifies CAWSVQQWVDEKLFF.

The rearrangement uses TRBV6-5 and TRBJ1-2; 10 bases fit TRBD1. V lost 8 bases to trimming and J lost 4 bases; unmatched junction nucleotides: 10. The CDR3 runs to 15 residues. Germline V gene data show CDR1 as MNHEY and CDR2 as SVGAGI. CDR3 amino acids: CASGPSGQGSYGYTF. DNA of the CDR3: TGTGCCAGCGGCCCTTCGGGACAGGGGAGCTATGGCTACACCTTC.

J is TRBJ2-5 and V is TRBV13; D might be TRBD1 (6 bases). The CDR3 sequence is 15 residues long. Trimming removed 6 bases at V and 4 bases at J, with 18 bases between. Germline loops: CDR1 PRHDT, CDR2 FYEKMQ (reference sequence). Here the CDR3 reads CASRAPGQLGETQYF. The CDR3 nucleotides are TGTGCCAGCAGAGCTCCGGGACAACTGGGAGAGACCCAGTACTTC.

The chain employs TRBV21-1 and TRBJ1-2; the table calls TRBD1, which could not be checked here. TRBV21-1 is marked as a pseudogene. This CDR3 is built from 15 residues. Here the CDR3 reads CASSAGTGEDYGYTF. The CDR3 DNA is TGTGCCAGCAGCGCGGGGACAGGGGAAGACTATGGCTACACCTTC.

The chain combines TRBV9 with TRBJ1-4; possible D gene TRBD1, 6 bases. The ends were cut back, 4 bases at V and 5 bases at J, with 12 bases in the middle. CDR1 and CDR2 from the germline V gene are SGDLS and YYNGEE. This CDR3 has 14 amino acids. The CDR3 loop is CASSKARGNEKLFF. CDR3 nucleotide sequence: TGTGCCAGCAGCAAAGCCAGGGGAAATGAAAAACTGTTTTTT.

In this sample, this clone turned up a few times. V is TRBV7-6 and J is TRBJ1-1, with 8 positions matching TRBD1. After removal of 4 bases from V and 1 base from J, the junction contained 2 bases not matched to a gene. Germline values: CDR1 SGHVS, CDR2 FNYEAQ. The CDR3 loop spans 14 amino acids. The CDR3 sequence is CASSSGQGNTEAFF. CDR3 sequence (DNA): TGTGCCAGCAGCTCCGGACAGGGGAACACTGAAGCTTTCTTT. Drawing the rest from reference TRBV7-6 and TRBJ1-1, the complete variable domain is GAGVSQSPRYKVTKRGQDVALRCDPISGHVSLYWYRQALGQGPEFLTYFNYEAQQDKSGLPNDRFSAERPEGSISTLTIQRTEQRDSAMYRCASSSGQGNTEAFFGQGTRLTVV.

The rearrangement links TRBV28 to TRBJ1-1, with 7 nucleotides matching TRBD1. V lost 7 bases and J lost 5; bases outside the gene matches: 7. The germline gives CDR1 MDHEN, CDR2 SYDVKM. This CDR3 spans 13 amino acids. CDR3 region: CASNKGALTEAFF. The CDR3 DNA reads TGTGCCAGCAATAAGGGGGCGCTGACTGAAGCTTTCTTT.

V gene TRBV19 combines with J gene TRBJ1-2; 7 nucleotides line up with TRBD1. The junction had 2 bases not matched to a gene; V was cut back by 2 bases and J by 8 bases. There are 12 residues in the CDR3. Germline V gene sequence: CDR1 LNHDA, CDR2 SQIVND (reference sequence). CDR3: CASSIKDRGYTF. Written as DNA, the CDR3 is TGTGCCAGTAGTATAAAGGACAGGGGCTACACCTTC.

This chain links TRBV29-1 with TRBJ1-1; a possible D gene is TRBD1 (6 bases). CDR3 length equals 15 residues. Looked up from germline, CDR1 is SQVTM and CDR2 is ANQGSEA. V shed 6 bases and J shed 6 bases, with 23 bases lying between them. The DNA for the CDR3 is TGCAGCGTCGCCGGGGGGCCGGATGGACTCCCTGAAGCTTTCTTT. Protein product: CSVAGGPDGLPEAFF.

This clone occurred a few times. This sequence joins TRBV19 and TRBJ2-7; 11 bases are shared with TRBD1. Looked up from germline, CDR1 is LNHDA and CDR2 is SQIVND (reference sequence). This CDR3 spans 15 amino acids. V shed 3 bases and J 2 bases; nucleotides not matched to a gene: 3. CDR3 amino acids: CASSMDRGLPYEQYF. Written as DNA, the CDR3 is TGTGCCAGTAGTATGGACAGGGGGCTTCCCTACGAGCAGTACTTC.